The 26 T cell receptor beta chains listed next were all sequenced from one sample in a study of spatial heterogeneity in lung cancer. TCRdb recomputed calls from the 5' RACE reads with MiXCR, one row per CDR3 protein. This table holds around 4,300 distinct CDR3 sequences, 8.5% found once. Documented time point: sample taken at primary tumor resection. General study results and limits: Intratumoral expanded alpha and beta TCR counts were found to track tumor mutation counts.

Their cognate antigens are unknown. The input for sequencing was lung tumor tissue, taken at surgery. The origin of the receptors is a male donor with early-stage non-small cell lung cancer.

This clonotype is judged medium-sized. The CDR3 DNA sequence: TGTGCCAGCAGAACACTAAATAGCAATCAGCCCCAGCATTTT. As protein: CASRTLNSNQPQHF. The rearrangement links TRBV2 to TRBJ1-5; D is unclear. Germline CDR1 SNHLY, CDR2 FYNNEI. The germline V and J ends were trimmed by 6 bases and 0 bases, with 9 bases remaining between them. The CDR3 has 14 amino acids.

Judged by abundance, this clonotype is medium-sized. CDR3 nucleotide sequence: TGTGCCAGCAGCTTAAGAGGGGGCAATCAGCCCCAGCATTTT. Amino acid sequence: CASSLRGGNQPQHF. This rearrangement joins TRBV7-2 to TRBJ1-5, with D perhaps matching TRBD1 (5 bases). The CDR3 has 14 residues. The ends were cut back, 2 bases at V and 2 bases at J, with 7 bases in the middle. The germline V gene has CDR1 SGHTA and CDR2 FQGNSA.

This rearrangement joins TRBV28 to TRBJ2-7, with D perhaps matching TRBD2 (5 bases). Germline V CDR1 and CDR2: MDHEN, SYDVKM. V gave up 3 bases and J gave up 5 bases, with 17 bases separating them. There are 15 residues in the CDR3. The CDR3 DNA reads TGTGCCAGCAGTTTCGGTGGTAGCGCTACAGACGAGCAGTACTTC. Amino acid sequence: CASSFGGSATDEQYF.

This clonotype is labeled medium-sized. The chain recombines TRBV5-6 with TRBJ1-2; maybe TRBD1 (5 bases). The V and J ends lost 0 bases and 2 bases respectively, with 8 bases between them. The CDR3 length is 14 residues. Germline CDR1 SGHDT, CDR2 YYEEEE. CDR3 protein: CASSLVGGNYGYTF. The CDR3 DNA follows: TGTGCCAGCAGCTTGGTCGGGGGAAACTATGGCTACACCTTC. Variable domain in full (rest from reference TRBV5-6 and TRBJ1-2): DAGVTQSPTHLIKTRGQQVTLRCSPKSGHDTVSWYQQALGQGPQFIFQYYEEEERQRGNFPDRFSGHQFPNYSSELNVNALLLGDSALYLCASSLVGGNYGYTFGSGTRLTVV.

CDR3 amino acids: CSARPWRDPTDTQYF. In nucleotides, the CDR3 is TGCAGTGCTAGACCCTGGCGGGATCCCACAGATACGCAGTATTTT. This chain connects TRBV20-1 to TRBJ2-3, with D perhaps matching TRBD2 (6 bases). This CDR3 comprises 15 residues. CDR1 is DFQATT, CDR2 SNEGSKA, per germline (reference sequence). Trimming left V 2 bases short and J 2 bases short, with 14 bases between.

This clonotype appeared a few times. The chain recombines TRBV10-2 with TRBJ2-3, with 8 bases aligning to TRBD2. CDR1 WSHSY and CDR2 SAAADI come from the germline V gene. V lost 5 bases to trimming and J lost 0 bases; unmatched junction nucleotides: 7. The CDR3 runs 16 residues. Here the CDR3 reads CASSSGRKTSTDTQYF. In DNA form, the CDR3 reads TGCGCCAGCAGTAGCGGGAGAAAGACTAGCACAGATACGCAGTATTTT.

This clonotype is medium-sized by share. The CDR3 nucleotides are TGCGCCAGCAGCTTGAACCTGAACACTGAAGCTTTCTTT. It is translated as CASSLNLNTEAFF. The chain combines TRBV5-1 with TRBJ1-1; D not resolved. V was shortened by 1 base and J by 0 bases, with 4 bases between the two germline ends. The CDR3 runs 13 residues. Germline V CDR1 and CDR2: SGHRS, YFSETQ.

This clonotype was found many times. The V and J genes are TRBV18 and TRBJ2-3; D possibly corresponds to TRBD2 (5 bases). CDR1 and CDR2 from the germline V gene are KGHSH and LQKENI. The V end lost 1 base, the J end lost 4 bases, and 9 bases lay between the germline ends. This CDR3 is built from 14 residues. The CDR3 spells CASSPRERPDTQYF. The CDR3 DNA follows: TGTGCCAGCTCACCACGGGAGCGGCCAGATACGCAGTATTTT.

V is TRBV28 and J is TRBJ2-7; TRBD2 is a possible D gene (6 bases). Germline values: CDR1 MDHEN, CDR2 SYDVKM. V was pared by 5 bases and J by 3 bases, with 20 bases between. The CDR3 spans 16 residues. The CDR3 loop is CASSPSFGSGLYEQYF. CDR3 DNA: TGTGCCAGCAGTCCCTCTTTTGGTAGCGGCCTCTACGAGCAGTACTTC. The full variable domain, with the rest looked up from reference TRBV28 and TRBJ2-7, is DVKVTQSSRYLVKRTGEKVFLECVQDMDHENMFWYRQDPGLGLRLIYFSYDVKMKEKGDIPEGYSVSREKKERFSLILESASTNQTSMYLCASSPSFGSGLYEQYFGPGTRLTVT.

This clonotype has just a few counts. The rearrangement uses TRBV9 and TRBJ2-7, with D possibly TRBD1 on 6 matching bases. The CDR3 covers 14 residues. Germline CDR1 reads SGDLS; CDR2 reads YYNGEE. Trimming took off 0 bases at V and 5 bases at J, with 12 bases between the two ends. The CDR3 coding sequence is TGTGCCAGCAGCGTAGGTCCACAGGGCCACGAGCAGTACTTC. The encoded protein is CASSVGPQGHEQYF.

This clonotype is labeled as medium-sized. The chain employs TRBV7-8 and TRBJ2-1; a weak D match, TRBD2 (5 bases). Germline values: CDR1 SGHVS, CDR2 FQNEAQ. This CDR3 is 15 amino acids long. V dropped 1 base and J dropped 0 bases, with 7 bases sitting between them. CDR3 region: CASSLEGSSYNEQFF. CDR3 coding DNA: TGTGCCAGCAGCTTAGAAGGGAGCTCCTACAATGAGCAGTTCTTC.

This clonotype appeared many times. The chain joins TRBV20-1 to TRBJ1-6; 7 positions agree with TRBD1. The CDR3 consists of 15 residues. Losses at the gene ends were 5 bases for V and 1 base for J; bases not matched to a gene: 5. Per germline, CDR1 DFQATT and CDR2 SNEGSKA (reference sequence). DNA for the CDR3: TGCAGTGCTTATGACAGGGTATCCTATAATTCACCCCTCCACTTT. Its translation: CSAYDRVSYNSPLHF.

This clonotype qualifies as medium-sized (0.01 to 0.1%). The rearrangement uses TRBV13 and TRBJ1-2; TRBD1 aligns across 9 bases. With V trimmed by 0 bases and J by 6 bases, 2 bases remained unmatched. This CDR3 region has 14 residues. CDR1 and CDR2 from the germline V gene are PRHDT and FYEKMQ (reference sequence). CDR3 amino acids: CASSLGQGANGYTF. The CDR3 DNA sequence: TGTGCCAGCAGCTTAGGACAGGGGGCAAATGGCTACACCTTC.

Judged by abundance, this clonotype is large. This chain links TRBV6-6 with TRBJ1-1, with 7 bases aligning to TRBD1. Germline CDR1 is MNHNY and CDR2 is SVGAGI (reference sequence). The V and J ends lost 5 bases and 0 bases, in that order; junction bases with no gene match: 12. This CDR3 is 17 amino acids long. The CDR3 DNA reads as TGTGCCAGCAGTGAGACGAGAAACAGGGGCATGAACACTGAAGCTTTCTTT. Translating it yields CASSETRNRGMNTEAFF.

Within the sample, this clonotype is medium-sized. The CDR3 bases are TGTGCCAGCAGTTTTGCCGGTTTTTCGCAGTATTTT. Its protein product is CASSFAGFSQYF. This chain links TRBV12-3 or TRBV12-4 with TRBJ2-3; D is unclear. V dropped 3 bases and J dropped 10 bases, with 11 bases sitting between them. The CDR3 runs 12 residues.

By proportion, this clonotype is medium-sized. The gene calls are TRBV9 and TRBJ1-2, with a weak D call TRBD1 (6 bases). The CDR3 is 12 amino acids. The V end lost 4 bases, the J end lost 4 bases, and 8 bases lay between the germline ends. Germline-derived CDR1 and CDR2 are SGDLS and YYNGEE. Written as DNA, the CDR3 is TGTGCCAGCAGCCAGGGGATCTATGGCTACACCTTC. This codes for CASSQGIYGYTF.

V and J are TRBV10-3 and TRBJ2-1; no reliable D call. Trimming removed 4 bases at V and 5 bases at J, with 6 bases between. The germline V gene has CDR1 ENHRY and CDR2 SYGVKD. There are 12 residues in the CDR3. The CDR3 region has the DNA TGTGCCATCAGTGGGTCTAACAATGAGCAGTTCTTC. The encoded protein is CAISGSNNEQFF.

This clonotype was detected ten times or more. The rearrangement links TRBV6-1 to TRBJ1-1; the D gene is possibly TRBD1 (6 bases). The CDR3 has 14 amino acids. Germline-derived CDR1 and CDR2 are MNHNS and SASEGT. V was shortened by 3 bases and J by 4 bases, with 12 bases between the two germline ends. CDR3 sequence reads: CASSEGGRVTEAFF. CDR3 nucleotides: TGTGCCAGCAGTGAGGGGGGGCGGGTCACTGAAGCTTTCTTT.

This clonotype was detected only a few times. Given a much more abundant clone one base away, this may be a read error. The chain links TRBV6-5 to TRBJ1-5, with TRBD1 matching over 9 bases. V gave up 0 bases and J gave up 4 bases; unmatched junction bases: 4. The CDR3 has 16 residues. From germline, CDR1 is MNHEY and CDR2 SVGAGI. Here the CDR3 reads CASSYSETGGNQPQHF. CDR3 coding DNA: TGTGCCAGCAGTTACTCGGAGACAGGGGGAAATCAGCCCCAGCATTTT.

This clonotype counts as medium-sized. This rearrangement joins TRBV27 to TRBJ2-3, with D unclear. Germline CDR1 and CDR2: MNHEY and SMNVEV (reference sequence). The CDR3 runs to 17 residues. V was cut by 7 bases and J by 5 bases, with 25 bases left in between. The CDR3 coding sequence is TGTGCCAGCAAACGAAACACGGTGATCGAGCCTCGAGATACGCAGTATTTT. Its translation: CASKRNTVIEPRDTQYF.

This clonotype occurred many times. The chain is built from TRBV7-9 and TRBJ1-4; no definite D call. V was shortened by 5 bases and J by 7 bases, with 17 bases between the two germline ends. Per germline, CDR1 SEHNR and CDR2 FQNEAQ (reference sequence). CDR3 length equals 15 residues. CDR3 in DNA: TGTGCCAGCAGCGCCGACACGAGATCGGCTGAAAAACTGTTTTTT. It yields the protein CASSADTRSAEKLFF.

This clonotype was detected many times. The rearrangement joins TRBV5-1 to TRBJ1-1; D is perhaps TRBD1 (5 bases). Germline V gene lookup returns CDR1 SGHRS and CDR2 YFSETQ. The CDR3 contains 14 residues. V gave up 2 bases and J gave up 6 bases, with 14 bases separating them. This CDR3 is CASSFGGVGPEAFF. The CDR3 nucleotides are TGCGCCAGCAGCTTCGGGGGAGTAGGTCCTGAAGCTTTCTTT.

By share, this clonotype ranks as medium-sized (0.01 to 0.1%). The CDR3 coding sequence is TGTGCCAGCAGTACTTGGGGGCTAGGCCGGTTAACTGGAAACACCATATATTTT. Translating gives CASSTWGLGRLTGNTIYF. The chain uses TRBV28 and TRBJ1-3; maybe TRBD1 (6 bases). This CDR3 has 18 residues. Germline values: CDR1 MDHEN, CDR2 SYDVKM. V was clipped by 5 bases and J by 2 bases, with 22 bases between them.

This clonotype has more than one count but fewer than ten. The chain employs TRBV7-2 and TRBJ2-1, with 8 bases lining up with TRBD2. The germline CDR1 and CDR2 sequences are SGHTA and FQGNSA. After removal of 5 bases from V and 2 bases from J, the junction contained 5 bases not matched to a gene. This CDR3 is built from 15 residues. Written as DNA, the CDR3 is TGTGCCAGCAGCAAAGCGGGGGAACCCTACAATGAGCAGTTCTTC. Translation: CASSKAGEPYNEQFF.

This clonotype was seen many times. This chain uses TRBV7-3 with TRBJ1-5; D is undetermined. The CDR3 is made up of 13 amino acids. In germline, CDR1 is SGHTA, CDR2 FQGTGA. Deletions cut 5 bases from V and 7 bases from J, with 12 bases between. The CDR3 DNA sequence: TGTGCCAGCAGCGAAGGGATAGGGCAGCCCCAGCATTTT. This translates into CASSEGIGQPQHF.

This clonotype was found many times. The CDR3 loop is CASSLDRKGYTF. In nucleotides, the CDR3 is TGTGCCAGCAGTTTAGATCGGAAGGGCTACACCTTC. The J gene is TRBJ1-2, the V gene TRBV28; D unclear. The CDR3 runs 12 residues. Germline V gives CDR1 MDHEN, CDR2 SYDVKM. V was trimmed by 2 bases and J by 8 bases, leaving 9 bases between them.